This TCR beta chain was profiled in a study of blood T cell repertoires in COVID-19. Study-level background: Researchers got acute and convalescent COVID-19 samples from the United States, Italy and Spain.

Original methodology: By means of reference gene primer amplification, nucleated cell counts were estimated. Libraries were prepared by immunoSEQ multiplex PCR; TCRdb keeps only in-frame clonotypes and omits some of them. D and trimming come from the DNA, and the V and J calls and clone size come from that table. The data contain under 250,000 clones, 65% to 90% of them seen just once; the ten biggest clones take up 8% to 9.5%. CDR3 length equals 17 residues. The germline gives CDR1 SGHAT, CDR2 FQNNGV. V lost 6 bases to trimming and J lost 2 bases; unmatched junction nucleotides: 10. The TCR was taken from a woman aged 45-59 years with acute COVID-19. This chain uses TRBV11-2 with TRBJ2-7; TRBD2 agrees at 13 bases. The source material was PBMCs or T cells enriched from blood (not recorded which). The DNA of the CDR3 is TGTGCCAGCAGTCGAGGACTAGCGGGAGCGGGGGCCTACGAGCAGTACTTC. Its protein is CASSRGLAGAGAYEQYF. Full variable domain (outside the CDR3, taken from reference TRBV11-2 and TRBJ2-7): EAGVAQSPRYKIIEKRQSVAFWCNPISGHATLYWYQQILGQGPKLLIQFQNNGVVDDSQLPKDRFSAERLKGVDSTLKIQPAKLEDSAVYLCASSRGLAGAGAYEQYFGPGTRLTVT.